A single sample gave rise to the 9 T cell receptor beta chains below, sequenced in a study of response to subunit inactivated influenza vaccine. TCRdb re-analysed the RT-PCR reads in MiXCR, keeping a single row per CDR3 protein. The sample includes approximately 700,000 distinct CDR3 sequences, around 14% of them seen just once. Sequences were derived from PBMCs from blood, sampled 14 to 15 days before vaccination. The receptors were sampled from a man aged 50 or older who received an inactivated influenza vaccine.

This clonotype was picked up a small number of times. J is TRBJ2-4 and V is TRBV4-1; D may be TRBD1 or TRBD2 (5 bases each). This CDR3 spans 13 amino acids. From germline, CDR1 is MGHRA and CDR2 YSYEKL. Trimming took 4 bases from V and 11 from J, leaving 15 bases between them. The CDR3 spells CASSPGGRELQYF. The CDR3 DNA reads as TGCGCCAGCAGCCCAGGAGGCAGGGAACTTCAGTACTTC.

This clonotype showed up just a few times. This chain links TRBV20-1 with TRBJ2-5; D might be TRBD1 (6 bases). Germline assignment: CDR1 DFQATT and CDR2 SNEGSKA (reference sequence). CDR3 length equals 13 residues. V lost 5 bases and J 1 base, leaving 11 bases between the germline ends. The CDR3 region is CSAARTAQETQYF. DNA for the CDR3: TGCAGTGCTGCCCGGACAGCCCAAGAGACCCAGTACTTC.

This clonotype was found a few times. The rearrangement links TRBV28 to TRBJ1-5, with 12 bases aligning to TRBD1. CDR3 size: 15 residues. Looked up from germline, CDR1 is MDHEN and CDR2 is SYDVKM. J was trimmed by 6 bases and V by 7 bases; bases with no gene match: 7. Written as DNA, the CDR3 is TGTGCCAGCACTGCCGGGACAGGGGGCGGTCAGCCCCAGCATTTT. It specifies CASTAGTGGGQPQHF.

This clonotype was observed a handful of times. The chain employs TRBV4-3 and TRBJ2-7; D is unresolved. CDR1 is LGHNA and CDR2 is YSLEER in the germline V gene. Deletions cut 1 base from V and 3 bases from J, with 16 bases between. CDR3 size: 16 residues. The CDR3 sequence is CASSQVSGRNHYEQYF. In DNA form, the CDR3 reads TGCGCCAGCAGCCAAGTGTCCGGGCGGAACCACTACGAGCAGTACTTC.

The rearrangement joins TRBV12-3 or TRBV12-4 to TRBJ2-3; 7 nucleotides line up with TRBD1. This CDR3 comprises 16 residues. V shed 6 bases and J 1 base; nucleotides not matched to a gene: 10. The CDR3 sequence: CASSQPRGYGTDTQYF. CDR3 DNA: TGTGCCAGCAGCCAACCCAGGGGGTACGGCACAGATACGCAGTATTTT.

There are many counts of this clonotype. The chain has TRBV5-1 and TRBJ2-3; D may be TRBD1 or TRBD2 (5 bases each). The CDR3 consists of 15 residues. In germline, CDR1 is SGHRS, CDR2 YFSETQ. Trimming pared 7 bases from V and 1 base from J, leaving 16 bases between. CDR3 sequence: CASGDGTGRTDTQYF. CDR3 bases: TGCGCCAGCGGCGATGGGACCGGCCGCACAGATACGCAGTATTTT.

The chain links TRBV10-3 to TRBJ2-7, with D possibly TRBD1 on 7 matching bases. Trimming removed 11 bases from V and 3 bases from J, with 14 bases in between. This CDR3 contains 12 residues. From germline, CDR1 is ENHRY and CDR2 SYGVKD. The CDR3 here is CAAAGQNYEQYF. The CDR3 DNA reads as TGTGCCGCGGCGGGACAGAACTACGAGCAGTACTTC.

This clonotype was found a few times. A junction end diverges from the germline sequence, so it may reflect a read error. The chain carries TRBV28 and TRBJ2-3; no firm D call. Germline V gives CDR1 MDHEN, CDR2 SYDVKM. The CDR3 sequence is 15 residues long. CDR3 in DNA: TGTGCCAGCAGTTCCCCCAGGTGGAGCACAGATACACAGTATTTT. Translating gives CASSSPRWSTDTQYF.

The V and J genes are TRBV29-1 and TRBJ2-7, with 9 bases that match TRBD2. Unmatched junction bases numbered 11, after V lost 4 bases and J lost 4 bases. Germline assignment: CDR1 SQVTM and CDR2 ANQGSEA. The CDR3 totals 15 residues. CDR3 nucleotide sequence: TGCAGCGTTGTCCTCTTGGCTAGCGGGAAATACGAGCAGTACTTC. This translates into CSVVLLASGKYEQYF.